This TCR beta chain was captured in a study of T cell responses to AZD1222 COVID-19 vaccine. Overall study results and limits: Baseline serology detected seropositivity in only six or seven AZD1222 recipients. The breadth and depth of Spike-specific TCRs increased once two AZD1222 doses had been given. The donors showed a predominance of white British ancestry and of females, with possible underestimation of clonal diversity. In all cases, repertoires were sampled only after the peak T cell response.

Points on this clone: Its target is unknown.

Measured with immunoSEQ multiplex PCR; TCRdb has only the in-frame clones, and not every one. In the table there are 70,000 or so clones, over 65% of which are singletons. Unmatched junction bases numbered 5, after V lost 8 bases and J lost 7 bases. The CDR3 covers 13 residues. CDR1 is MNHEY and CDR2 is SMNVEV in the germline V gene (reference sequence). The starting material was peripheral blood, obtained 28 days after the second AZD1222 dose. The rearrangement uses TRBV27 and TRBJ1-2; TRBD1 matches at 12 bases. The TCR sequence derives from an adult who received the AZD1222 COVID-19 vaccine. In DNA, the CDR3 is TGTGCCAGCGGAGGGACAGGGGGCTCTGGCTACACCTTC. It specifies CASGGTGGSGYTF.